Included here is one T cell receptor (beta chain) sequence, with context. The CDR3 sequence is 15 residues long. Germline V gene lookup returns CDR1 SGHRS and CDR2 YFSETQ. J gave up 8 bases and V 5 bases, and 12 bases lay outside the gene matches. The sample originates from a study of blood T cell repertoires in COVID-19. TCRdb's table, derived via immunoSEQ multiplex PCR, lists solely in-frame clones and lacks some. The sample comprises about 230,000 clones, over 85% of which are singletons, and less than 4% rests with the top ten. Study members were between roughly 18 and 100 years old and lived in 20 to 30 US regions.

Sequenced: PBMCs or T cells enriched from blood (not recorded which). The TCR sequence derives from a woman in her 30s with acute COVID-19. The V gene is TRBV5-1, the J gene TRBJ1-4; 7 bases align to TRBD1. The CDR3 coding sequence is TGCGCCAGCAGGCGAATCAGGGGGGAAGAAGAAAAACTGTTTTTT. Its protein product is CASRRIRGEEEKLFF.